Listed here are 25 T cell receptor beta chains from one sample, sequenced in a study of shared clonotypes between healthy human individuals. CD45RO-negative CD8 cells positively selected for CCR7 made up the naive population, which excluded terminally differentiated effector memory CD45RA+ cells. Data came from immunoSEQ multiplex PCR; TCRdb stores just in-frame clones and leaves some out. Counted here are fewer than 1 million clones, about 96% occurring once; the ten biggest clones make up less than 0.25%. Sequenced input: naive CD8+ T cells sorted from blood. These receptors originate from a man younger than 45 in good health.

The chain joins TRBV18 to TRBJ2-6; D is uncertain. Germline values: CDR1 KGHSH, CDR2 LQKENI. The V and J ends lost 4 bases and 2 bases respectively, with 6 bases between them. CDR3 length: 14 amino acids. The CDR3 region has the DNA TGTGCCAGCTCACTTGGACCTGGGGCCAACGTCCTGACTTTC. It is translated as CASSLGPGANVLTF.

This rearrangement joins TRBV7-9 to TRBJ1-4, with TRBD1 matching 7 bases. J lost 2 bases, V lost 7 bases, and 4 bases had no gene match. This CDR3 contains 14 residues. CDR1 is SEHNR, CDR2 FQNEAQ, per germline (reference sequence). DNA of the CDR3: TGTGCCAGCACCGAACAGGGGACTAATGAAAAACTGTTTTTT. Translated, it gives CASTEQGTNEKLFF. The complete variable domain, with remaining parts taken from reference TRBV7-9 and TRBJ1-4, reads DTGVSQNPRHKITKRGQNVTFRCDPISEHNRLYWYRQTLGQGPEFLTYFQNEAQLEKSRLLSDRFSAERPKGSFSTLEIQRTEQGDSAMYLCASTEQGTNEKLFFGSGTQLSVL.

This chain connects TRBV5-8 to TRBJ2-2, with D tentatively TRBD1 or TRBD2 (5 bases each). The germline CDR1 and CDR2 sequences are SGHTS and YDEGEE. V lost 3 bases and J 4 bases, leaving 16 bases between the germline ends. The CDR3 spans 16 residues. CDR3: CASSWNSGRGTGELFF. CDR3 bases: TGTGCCAGCAGCTGGAATTCAGGGAGAGGCACCGGGGAGCTGTTTTTT.

V usage is TRBV15 and J usage is TRBJ2-6; 9 bases map to TRBD1. Germline lookup yields CDR1 LNHNV and CDR2 YYDKDF (reference sequence). V shed 0 bases, J shed 0 bases, and the junction held 18 bases outside the gene matches. The CDR3 covers 23 residues. In nucleotides, the CDR3 is TGTGCCACCAGCAGAGATTTGTGGGATCCGGTAGGGACAGGGCCCTCTGGGGCCAACGTCCTGACTTTC. This encodes CATSRDLWDPVGTGPSGANVLTF.

This rearrangement joins TRBV28 to TRBJ2-1; 11 bases are a match to TRBD1. This CDR3 spans 15 amino acids. The V and J ends lost 3 bases and 9 bases, in that order; junction bases with no gene match: 7. Germline values: CDR1 MDHEN, CDR2 SYDVKM. CDR3 DNA sequence: TGTGCCAGCAGTTTGGGGACAGGGGGTATACGTGAGCAGTTCTTC. Its translation is CASSLGTGGIREQFF.

The chain carries TRBV15 and TRBJ2-7; TRBD2 agrees at 10 bases. V gave up 6 bases and J gave up 4 bases; unmatched junction bases: 3. The germline gives CDR1 LNHNV, CDR2 YYDKDF (reference sequence). This CDR3 region has 13 residues. CDR3 residues: CATRVSGRYEQYF. DNA for the CDR3: TGTGCCACCAGGGTTAGCGGGAGGTACGAGCAGTACTTC.

This chain joins TRBV7-2 and TRBJ2-5; weak D call: TRBD2 (6 bases). This CDR3 has 14 amino acids. Germline V gene lookup returns CDR1 SGHTA and CDR2 FQGNSA. The V and J ends lost 5 bases and 7 bases respectively, with 17 bases between them. The CDR3 DNA reads TGTGCCAGCAGCCCCATGACTAGTTGGGGGACCCAGTACTTC. This encodes CASSPMTSWGTQYF.

V is TRBV2 and J is TRBJ1-1, with 9 positions matching TRBD1. Germline V lookup: CDR1 SNHLY, CDR2 FYNNEI. Trimming removed 10 bases from V and 0 bases from J; junction bases left unmatched: 6. The CDR3 consists of 14 residues. As DNA, the CDR3 is TGTGCCACTCGGGACAGGGTTATGAACACTGAAGCTTTCTTT. Translating it yields CATRDRVMNTEAFF.

The chain is built from TRBV5-1 and TRBJ1-3; D is unresolved. The V and J ends lost 7 bases and 4 bases respectively, with 21 bases between them. This CDR3 comprises 16 residues. In germline, CDR1 is SGHRS, CDR2 YFSETQ. The CDR3 DNA reads TGCGCCAGCCGCGACTGGGGTCATTCGTCCGGAAACACCATATATTTT. Translated: CASRDWGHSSGNTIYF.

The rearrangement uses TRBV4-1 and TRBJ2-5; D tentatively fits TRBD1 or TRBD2 (6 bases each). The CDR3 loop spans 14 amino acids. Deletions cut 1 base from V and 4 bases from J, with 10 bases between. Per germline, CDR1 MGHRA and CDR2 YSYEKL. The chain's CDR3 is CASSQAPGAETQYF. The CDR3, as DNA: TGCGCCAGCAGCCAAGCCCCGGGGGCAGAGACCCAGTACTTC.

The chain combines TRBV9 with TRBJ2-3, with D maybe TRBD2 (6 bases). Germline V gives CDR1 SGDLS, CDR2 YYNGEE. Between the trimmed V and J ends, which lost 6 bases and 4 bases, there was a span of 18 bases. The CDR3 contains 15 residues. The CDR3 sequence: CASTYLASAADTQYF. CDR3 DNA sequence: TGTGCCAGCACCTACCTCGCTAGCGCTGCAGATACGCAGTATTTT.

CDR3 coding DNA: TGTGCCAGCAGCTCCGGGAGCCTAGGGAGAGAGACCCAGTACTTC. Protein product: CASSSGSLGRETQYF. The rearrangement links TRBV11-2 to TRBJ2-5, with a possible D match to TRBD2 (6 bases). V was shortened by 4 bases and J by 4 bases, with 16 bases between the two germline ends. Germline V gives CDR1 SGHAT, CDR2 FQNNGV. The CDR3 covers 15 residues.

Comments on this clone: This CDR3 is also generated by other DNA sequences in the sample. The chain couples TRBV15 to TRBJ2-7; D uncertain. V gave up 3 bases and J gave up 0 bases, with 3 bases separating them. This CDR3 comprises 12 residues. CDR1 and CDR2 from the germline V gene are LNHNV and YYDKDF (reference sequence). The CDR3 nucleotides read TGTGCCACCAGCAGCGGCTCCTACGAGCAGTACTTC. It encodes CATSSGSYEQYF. Variable domain in full (rest from reference TRBV15 and TRBJ2-7): DAMVIQNPRYQVTQFGKPVTLSCSQTLNHNVMYWYQQKSSQAPKLLFHYYDKDFNNEADTPDNFQSRRPNTSFCFLDIRSPGLGDTAMYLCATSSGSYEQYFGPGTRLTVT.

The V gene is TRBV27, the J gene TRBJ2-2; no clear D. Germline CDR1 MNHEY, CDR2 SMNVEV (reference sequence). Trimming left V 0 bases short and J 6 bases short, with 5 bases between. This CDR3 has 13 residues. The CDR3 spells CASSLSFPGELFF. CDR3 sequence (DNA): TGTGCCAGCAGTTTATCGTTTCCCGGGGAGCTGTTTTTT.

This sequence joins TRBV18 and TRBJ2-7; 8 bases agree with TRBD2. CDR1 is KGHSH and CDR2 is LQKENI in the germline V gene. The CDR3 sequence is 15 residues long. The V and J ends lost 1 base and 0 bases, in that order; junction bases with no gene match: 2. The CDR3 DNA sequence: TGTGCCAGCTCACCACGGGCGGGAGGCTCCTACGAGCAGTACTTC. Residues: CASSPRAGGSYEQYF. Full variable domain (outside the CDR3, taken from reference TRBV18 and TRBJ2-7): NAGVMQNPRHLVRRRGQEARLRCSPMKGHSHVYWYRQLPEEGLKFMVYLQKENIIDESGMPKERFSAEFPKEGPSILRIQQVVRGDSAAYFCASSPRAGGSYEQYFGPGTRLTVT.

This chain joins TRBV5-6 and TRBJ2-5; TRBD1 is a possible D gene (5 bases). This CDR3 contains 17 residues. Germline loops: CDR1 SGHDT, CDR2 YYEEEE. V lost 0 bases and J 9 bases, leaving 24 bases between the germline ends. CDR3 bases: TGTGCCAGCAGCTTGGCCCAAACTGACTTGGTTTTAGGGGCCCAGTACTTC. Translating it yields CASSLAQTDLVLGAQYF.

The gene calls are TRBV11-2 and TRBJ2-7; D uncertain. CDR1 is SGHAT and CDR2 is FQNNGV in the germline V gene. There are 13 residues in the CDR3. V was shortened by 1 base and J by 5 bases, with 9 bases between the two germline ends. DNA of the CDR3: TGTGCCAGCAGCTTAGCTGAATTCAACGAGCAGTACTTC. This encodes CASSLAEFNEQYF.

The chain couples TRBV27 to TRBJ2-1; weak D call: TRBD2 (5 bases). The CDR3 loop spans 17 amino acids. Germline V gene data show CDR1 as MNHEY and CDR2 as SMNVEV (reference sequence). Trimming stripped 0 bases from V and 8 bases from J, with 20 bases between. In nucleotides, the CDR3 is TGTGCCAGCAGTTTATCCCCCCCTTACGAGCGGTTCCATGAGCAGTTCTTC. It translates to CASSLSPPYERFHEQFF.

V usage is TRBV29-1 and J usage is TRBJ2-3; 9 bases are shared with TRBD2. Germline V CDR1 and CDR2: SQVTM, ANQGSEA. V trimming: 4 bases; J trimming: 1 base; junction bases outside the gene matches: 9. The CDR3 has 16 amino acids. CDR3 loop: CSVVWVAGEGTDTQYF. In DNA form, the CDR3 reads TGCAGCGTTGTGTGGGTAGCGGGAGAGGGCACAGATACGCAGTATTTT.

The chain is built from TRBV7-9 and TRBJ2-1; 11 bases are a match to TRBD2. Per the germline V gene, CDR1 is SEHNR and CDR2 is FQNEAQ (reference sequence). CDR3 length: 15 residues. V was clipped by 3 bases and J by 3 bases; unmatched bases: 1. In nucleotides, the CDR3 is TGTGCCAGCAGCTTGACTAGCGGGGTCTACAATGAGCAGTTCTTC. Translating gives CASSLTSGVYNEQFF.

About this clone: Other DNA sequences in this sample translate to the same CDR3. V and J are TRBV19 and TRBJ1-5; the D is unclear. Germline CDR1 reads LNHDA; CDR2 reads SQIVND (reference sequence). Trimming stripped 1 base from V and 1 base from J, with 8 bases between. The CDR3 has 15 residues. The CDR3 here is CASSIVSGSNQPQHF. Written as DNA, the CDR3 is TGTGCCAGTAGTATAGTTTCGGGGAGCAATCAGCCCCAGCATTTT. Filled out from reference TRBV19 and TRBJ1-5, the complete variable domain reads DGGITQSPKYLFRKEGQNVTLSCEQNLNHDAMYWYRQDPGQGLRLIYYSQIVNDFQKGDIAEGYSVSREKKESFPLTVTSAQKNPTAFYLCASSIVSGSNQPQHFGDGTRLSIL.

The rearrangement links TRBV10-3 to TRBJ2-7; no clear D. V was shortened by 5 bases and J by 2 bases, with 7 bases between the two germline ends. The CDR3 runs 12 residues. Germline V gives CDR1 ENHRY, CDR2 SYGVKD. CDR3 DNA: TGTGCCATCAGTCCGGCGACCTACGAGCAGTACTTC. Translating gives CAISPATYEQYF.

The chain carries TRBV10-3 and TRBJ1-5; D is uncertain. Trimming left V 11 bases short and J 2 bases short, with 16 bases between. The CDR3 contains 14 residues. Germline assignment: CDR1 ENHRY and CDR2 SYGVKD. The CDR3 region has the DNA TGTGCCGTACGCAGCGTAGAGGGCAATCAGCCCCAGCATTTT. Its protein product is CAVRSVEGNQPQHF.

V usage is TRBV30 and J usage is TRBJ2-7; 9 positions match TRBD1. From germline, CDR1 is GTSNPN and CDR2 SVGIG (reference sequence). CDR3 length: 14 amino acids. J was trimmed by 4 bases and V by 8 bases; bases with no gene match: 12. The CDR3 region is CAGTIRDREYEQYF. CDR3 nucleotide sequence: TGTGCCGGAACCATCCGGGACAGGGAGTACGAGCAGTACTTC.

V and J are TRBV10-2 and TRBJ1-2; 7 nucleotides match TRBD1. V dropped 2 bases and J dropped 5; count of bases not matched to a gene: 8. This CDR3 comprises 15 residues. CDR1 is WSHSY, CDR2 SAAADI, per germline. The CDR3 loop reads CASSEEGAVIYGYTF. The CDR3 nucleotides read TGCGCCAGCAGTGAGGAGGGGGCAGTGATTTATGGCTACACCTTC.